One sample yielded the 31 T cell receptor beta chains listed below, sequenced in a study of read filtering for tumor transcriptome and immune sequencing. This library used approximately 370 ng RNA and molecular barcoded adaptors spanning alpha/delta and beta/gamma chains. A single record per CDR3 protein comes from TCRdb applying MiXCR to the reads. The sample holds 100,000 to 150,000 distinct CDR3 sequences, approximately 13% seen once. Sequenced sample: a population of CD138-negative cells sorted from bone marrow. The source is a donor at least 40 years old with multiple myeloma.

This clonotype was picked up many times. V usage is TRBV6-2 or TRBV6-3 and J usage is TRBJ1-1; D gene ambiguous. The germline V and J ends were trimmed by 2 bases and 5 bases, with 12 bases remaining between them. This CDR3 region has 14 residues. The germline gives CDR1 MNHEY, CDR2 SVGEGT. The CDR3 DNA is TGTGCCAGCAGTTACACCAACCAAGGGACTGAAGCTTTCTTT. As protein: CASSYTNQGTEAFF.

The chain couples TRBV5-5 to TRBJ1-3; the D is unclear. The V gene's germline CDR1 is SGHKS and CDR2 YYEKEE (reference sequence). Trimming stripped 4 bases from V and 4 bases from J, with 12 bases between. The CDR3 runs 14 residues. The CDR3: CASSLDPAGNTIYF. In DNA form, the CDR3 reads TGTGCCAGCAGCCTAGACCCGGCGGGAAACACCATATATTTT.

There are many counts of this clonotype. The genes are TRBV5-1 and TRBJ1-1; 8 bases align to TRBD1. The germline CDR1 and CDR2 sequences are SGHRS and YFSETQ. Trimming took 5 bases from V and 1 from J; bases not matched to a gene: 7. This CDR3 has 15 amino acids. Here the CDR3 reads CASRLGQGRNTEAFF. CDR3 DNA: TGCGCCAGCAGACTAGGACAGGGCAGGAACACTGAAGCTTTCTTT.

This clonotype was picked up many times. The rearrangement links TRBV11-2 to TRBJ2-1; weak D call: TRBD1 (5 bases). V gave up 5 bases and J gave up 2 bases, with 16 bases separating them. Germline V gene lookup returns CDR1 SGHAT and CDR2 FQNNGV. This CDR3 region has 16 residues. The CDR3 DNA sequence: TGTGCCAGCAGCCCGATGCGAAGGGGCGCCTACAATGAGCAGTTCTTC. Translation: CASSPMRRGAYNEQFF.

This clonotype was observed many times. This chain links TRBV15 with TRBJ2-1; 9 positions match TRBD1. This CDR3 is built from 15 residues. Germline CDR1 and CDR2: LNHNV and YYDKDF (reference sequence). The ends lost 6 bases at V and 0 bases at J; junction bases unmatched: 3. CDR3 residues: CATSTGGSSYNEQFF. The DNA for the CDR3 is TGTGCCACCAGTACAGGGGGCAGCTCCTACAATGAGCAGTTCTTC.

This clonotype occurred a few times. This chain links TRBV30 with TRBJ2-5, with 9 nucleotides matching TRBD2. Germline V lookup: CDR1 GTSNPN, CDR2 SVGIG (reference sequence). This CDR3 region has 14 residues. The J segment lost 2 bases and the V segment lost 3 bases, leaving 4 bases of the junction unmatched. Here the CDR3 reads CAWRKAGGQETQYF. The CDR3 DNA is TGTGCCTGGAGAAAAGCGGGAGGACAAGAGACCCAGTACTTC.

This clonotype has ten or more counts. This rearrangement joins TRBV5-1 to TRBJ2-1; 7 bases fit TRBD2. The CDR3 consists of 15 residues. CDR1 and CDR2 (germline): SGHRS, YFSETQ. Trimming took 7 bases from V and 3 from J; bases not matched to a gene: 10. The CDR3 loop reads CASRVKPGGYNEQFF. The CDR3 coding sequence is TGCGCCAGCCGCGTCAAACCGGGGGGCTACAATGAGCAGTTCTTC.

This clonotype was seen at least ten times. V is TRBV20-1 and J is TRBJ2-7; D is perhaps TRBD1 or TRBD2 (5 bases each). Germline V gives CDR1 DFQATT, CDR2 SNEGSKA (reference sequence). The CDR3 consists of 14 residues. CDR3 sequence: CSSSPIGTAYEQYF. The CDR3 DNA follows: TGCAGCAGTTCCCCGATCGGGACGGCCTACGAGCAGTACTTC.

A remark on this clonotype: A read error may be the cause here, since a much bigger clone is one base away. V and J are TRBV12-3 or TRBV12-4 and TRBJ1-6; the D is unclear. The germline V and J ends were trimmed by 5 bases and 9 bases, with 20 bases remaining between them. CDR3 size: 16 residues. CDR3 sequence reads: CASSPRTAQNISPLHF. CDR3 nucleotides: TGTGCCAGCAGTCCGCGGACGGCACAAAATATTTCACCCCTCCACTTT.

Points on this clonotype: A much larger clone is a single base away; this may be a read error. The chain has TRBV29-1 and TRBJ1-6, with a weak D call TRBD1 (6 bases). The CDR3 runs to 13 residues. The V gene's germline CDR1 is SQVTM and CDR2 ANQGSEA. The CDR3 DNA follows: TGCAACGTTCTGGACAGCCTAGATTCACCCCTCCACTTT. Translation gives CNVLDSLDSPLHF.

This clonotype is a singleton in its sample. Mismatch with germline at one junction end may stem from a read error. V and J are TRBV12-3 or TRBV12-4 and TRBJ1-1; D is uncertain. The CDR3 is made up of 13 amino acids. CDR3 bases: TGTGCCAGCAGTTCGGCGGGAAACACCGAAGCTGTCTTT. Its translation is CASSSAGNTEAVF.

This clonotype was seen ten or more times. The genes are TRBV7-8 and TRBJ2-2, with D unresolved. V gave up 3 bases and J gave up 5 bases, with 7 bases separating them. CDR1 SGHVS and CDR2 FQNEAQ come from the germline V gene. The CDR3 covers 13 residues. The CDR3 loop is CASSFVRTGELFF. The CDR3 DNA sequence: TGTGCCAGCAGCTTCGTTAGGACCGGGGAGCTGTTTTTT.

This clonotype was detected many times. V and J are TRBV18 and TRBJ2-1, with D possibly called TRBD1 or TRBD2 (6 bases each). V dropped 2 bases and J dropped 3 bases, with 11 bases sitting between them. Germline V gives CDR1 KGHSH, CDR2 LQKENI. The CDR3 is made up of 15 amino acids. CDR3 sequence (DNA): TGTGCCAGCTCACCAAGAGGGGGGTTCTACAATGAGCAGTTCTTC. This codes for CASSPRGGFYNEQFF. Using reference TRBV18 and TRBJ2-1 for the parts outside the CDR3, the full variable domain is NAGVMQNPRHLVRRRGQEARLRCSPMKGHSHVYWYRQLPEEGLKFMVYLQKENIIDESGMPKERFSAEFPKEGPSILRIQQVVRGDSAAYFCASSPRGGFYNEQFFGPGTRLTVL.

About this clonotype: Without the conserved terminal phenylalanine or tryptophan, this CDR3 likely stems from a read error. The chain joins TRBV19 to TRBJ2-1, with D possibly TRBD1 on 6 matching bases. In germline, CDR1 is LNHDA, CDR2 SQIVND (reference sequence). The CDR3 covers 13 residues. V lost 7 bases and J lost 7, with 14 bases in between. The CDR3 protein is CASTSGARNEQFL. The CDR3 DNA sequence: TGTGCCAGTACATCAGGGGCGAGGAATGAGCAGTTCCTC.

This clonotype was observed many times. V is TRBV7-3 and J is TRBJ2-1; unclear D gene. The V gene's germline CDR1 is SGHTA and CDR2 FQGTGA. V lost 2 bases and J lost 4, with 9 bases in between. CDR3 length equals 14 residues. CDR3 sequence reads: CASSLEANYNEQFF. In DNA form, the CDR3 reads TGTGCCAGCAGCTTAGAAGCGAATTACAATGAGCAGTTCTTC.

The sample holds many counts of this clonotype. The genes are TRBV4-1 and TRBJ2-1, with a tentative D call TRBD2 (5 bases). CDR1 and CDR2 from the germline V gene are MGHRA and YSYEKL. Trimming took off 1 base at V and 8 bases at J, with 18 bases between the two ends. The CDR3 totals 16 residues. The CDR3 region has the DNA TGCGCCAGCAGCCAAGGAACTAGAGCCTTACTCGATGAGCAGTTCTTC. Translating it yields CASSQGTRALLDEQFF.

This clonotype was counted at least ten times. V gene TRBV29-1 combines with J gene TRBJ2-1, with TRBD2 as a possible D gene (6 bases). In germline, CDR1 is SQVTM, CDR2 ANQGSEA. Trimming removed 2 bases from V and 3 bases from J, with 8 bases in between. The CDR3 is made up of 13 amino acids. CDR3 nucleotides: TGCAGCGTTGAATCGGGGGACTACAATGAGCAGTTCTTC. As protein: CSVESGDYNEQFF.

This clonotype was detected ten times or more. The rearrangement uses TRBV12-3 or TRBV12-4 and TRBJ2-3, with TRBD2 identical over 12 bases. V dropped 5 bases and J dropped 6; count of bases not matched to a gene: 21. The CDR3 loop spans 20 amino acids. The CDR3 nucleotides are TGTGCCAGCAGTGTCCCCTTGGGGCTAGCGGGAGGGCCAAGGAGGGATACGCAGTATTTT. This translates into CASSVPLGLAGGPRRDTQYF.

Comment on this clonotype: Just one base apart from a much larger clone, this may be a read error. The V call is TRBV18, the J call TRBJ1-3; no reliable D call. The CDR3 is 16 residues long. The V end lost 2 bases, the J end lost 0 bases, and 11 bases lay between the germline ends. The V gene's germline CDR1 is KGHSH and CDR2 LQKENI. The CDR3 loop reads CASSPTDSFSGNTIYF. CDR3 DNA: TGTGCCAGCTCACCAACGGACTCCTTCTCTGGAAACACCATATATTTT.

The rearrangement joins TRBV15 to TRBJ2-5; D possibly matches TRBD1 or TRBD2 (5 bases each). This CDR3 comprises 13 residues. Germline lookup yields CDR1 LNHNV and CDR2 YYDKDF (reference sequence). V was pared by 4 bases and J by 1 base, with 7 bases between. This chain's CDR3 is CATSTGTQETQYF. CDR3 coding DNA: TGTGCCACCAGCACCGGGACCCAAGAGACCCAGTACTTC.

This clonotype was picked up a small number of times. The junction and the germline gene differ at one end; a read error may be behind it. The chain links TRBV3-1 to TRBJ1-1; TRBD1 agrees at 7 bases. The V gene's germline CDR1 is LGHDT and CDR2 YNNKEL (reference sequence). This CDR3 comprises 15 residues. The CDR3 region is CACSLAGTANTEAFF. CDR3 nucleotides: TGTGCCTGCAGCCTCGCCGGGACAGCGAACACTGAAGCTTTCTTT.

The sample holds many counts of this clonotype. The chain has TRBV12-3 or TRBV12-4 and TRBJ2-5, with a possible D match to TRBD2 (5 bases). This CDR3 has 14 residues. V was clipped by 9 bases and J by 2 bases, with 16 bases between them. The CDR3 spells CASLWAGRQETQYF. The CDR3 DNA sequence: TGTGCCAGTCTCTGGGCGGGCAGACAAGAGACCCAGTACTTC.

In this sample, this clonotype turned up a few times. CDR3 region: CASSPSWSYNEQFF. The CDR3 bases are TGCGCCAGCAGCCCCTCTTGGTCCTACAATGAGCAGTTCTTC. V and J are TRBV4-1 and TRBJ2-1; D is uncertain. CDR3 length: 14 amino acids. V was clipped by 4 bases and J by 1 base, with 8 bases between them. CDR1 is MGHRA and CDR2 is YSYEKL in the germline V gene.

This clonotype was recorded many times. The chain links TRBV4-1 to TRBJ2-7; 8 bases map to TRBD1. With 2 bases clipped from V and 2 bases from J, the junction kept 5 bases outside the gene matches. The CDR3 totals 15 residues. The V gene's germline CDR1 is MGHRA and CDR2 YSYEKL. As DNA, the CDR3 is TGCGCCAGCAGCCAAAGACAGGGGAACACCTACGAGCAGTACTTC. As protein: CASSQRQGNTYEQYF.

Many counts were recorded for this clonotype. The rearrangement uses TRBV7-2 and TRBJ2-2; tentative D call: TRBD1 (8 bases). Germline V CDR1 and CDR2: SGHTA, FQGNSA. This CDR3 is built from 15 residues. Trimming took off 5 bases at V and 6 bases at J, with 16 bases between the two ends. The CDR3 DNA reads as TGTGCCAGCAGCCCCCAGGGGGCGGGGGCCGGGGAGCTGTTTTTT. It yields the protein CASSPQGAGAGELFF.

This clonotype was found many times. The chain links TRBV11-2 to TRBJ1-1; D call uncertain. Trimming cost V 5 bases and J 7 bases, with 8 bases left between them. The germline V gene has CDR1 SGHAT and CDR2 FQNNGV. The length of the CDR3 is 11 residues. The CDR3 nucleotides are TGTGCCAGCAGCCTAGGGCGTGAAGCTTTCTTT. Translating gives CASSLGREAFF.

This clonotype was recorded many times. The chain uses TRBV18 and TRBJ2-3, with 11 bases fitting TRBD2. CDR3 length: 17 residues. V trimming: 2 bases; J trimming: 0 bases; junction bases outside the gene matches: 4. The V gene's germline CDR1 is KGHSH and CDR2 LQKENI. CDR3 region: CASSPSSGRSSTDTQYF. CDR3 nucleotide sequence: TGTGCCAGCTCACCATCTAGCGGGAGGTCTAGCACAGATACGCAGTATTTT. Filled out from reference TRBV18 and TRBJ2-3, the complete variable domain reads NAGVMQNPRHLVRRRGQEARLRCSPMKGHSHVYWYRQLPEEGLKFMVYLQKENIIDESGMPKERFSAEFPKEGPSILRIQQVVRGDSAAYFCASSPSSGRSSTDTQYFGPGTRLTVL.

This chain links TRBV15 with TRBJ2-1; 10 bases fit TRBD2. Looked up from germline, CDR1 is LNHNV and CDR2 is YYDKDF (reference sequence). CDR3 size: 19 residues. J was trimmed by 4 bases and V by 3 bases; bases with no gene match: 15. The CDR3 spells CATSRSRAGGPSLYNEQFF. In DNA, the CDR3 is TGTGCCACCAGCAGGTCACGAGCGGGAGGGCCTTCGCTTTACAATGAGCAGTTCTTC.

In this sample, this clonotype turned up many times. In DNA form, the CDR3 reads TGCAGTGCTAGTAAGGGGGCGCACACTGAAGCTTTCTTT. This encodes CSASKGAHTEAFF. The J gene is TRBJ1-1, the V gene TRBV20-1; 7 bases align to TRBD1. In germline, CDR1 is DFQATT, CDR2 SNEGSKA (reference sequence). The junction had 4 bases not matched to a gene; V was cut back by 3 bases and J by 3 bases. The CDR3 spans 13 residues.

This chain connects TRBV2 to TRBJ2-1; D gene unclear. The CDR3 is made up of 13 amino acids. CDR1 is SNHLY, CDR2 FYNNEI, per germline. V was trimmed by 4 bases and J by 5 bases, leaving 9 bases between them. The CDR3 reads CASSGERNNEQFF. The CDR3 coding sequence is TGTGCCAGCAGTGGAGAAAGAAACAATGAGCAGTTCTTC. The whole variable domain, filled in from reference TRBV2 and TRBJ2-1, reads EPEVTQTPSHQVTQMGQEVILRCVPISNHLYFYWYRQILGQKVEFLVSFYNNEISEKSEIFDDQFSVERPDGSNFTLKIRSTKLEDSAMYFCASSGERNNEQFFGPGTRLTVL.

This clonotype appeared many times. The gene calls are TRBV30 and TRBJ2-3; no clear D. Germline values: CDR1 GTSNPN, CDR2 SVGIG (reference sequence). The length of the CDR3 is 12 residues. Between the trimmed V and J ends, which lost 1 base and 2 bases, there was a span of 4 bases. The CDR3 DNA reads TGTGCCTGGAGTGGACCCACAGATACGCAGTATTTT. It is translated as CAWSGPTDTQYF.